This T cell receptor (beta chain) is drawn from a study of blood T cell repertoires in COVID-19. Background on the study: In each case, the material was cDNA or gDNA derived from T cells, B-cell-depleted T cells, or PBMCs.

J lost 5 bases, V lost 4 bases, and 8 bases had no gene match. Germline-derived CDR1 and CDR2 are SGHTA and FQGTGA. The CDR3 totals 15 residues. Original analysis: Amplification of reference gene primers was used by the study to estimate nucleated cell counts. Sequencing was performed with immunoSEQ multiplex PCR; in TCRdb, only in-frame clones are kept and a portion is missing. For V, J and clone size, that table is used; D and trimming come from the DNA. Of 110,000 to 150,000 clones in the sample, roughly 80% were seen once. This rearrangement joins TRBV7-3 to TRBJ2-3; TRBD2 aligns across 8 bases. This receptor was taken from an older man who had recovered from COVID-19. The sequenced material came from peripheral blood. The CDR3 region is CASSSEAGAVDTQYF. The CDR3 nucleotides read TGTGCCAGCAGCTCCGAAGCGGGAGCGGTAGATACGCAGTATTTT.